These 11 T cell receptor beta chains share one sample of origin, sequenced in a study of graft-versus-host responses after intestinal transplantation. Profiled with immunoSEQ multiplex PCR; TCRdb holds only in-frame clones, not every one. Here the sample spans about 97,000 clones, 90% being singletons. Here the sequenced sample was PBMCs, taken about 450 days after intestinal transplant. The origin of the receptors is a human patient who received an intestinal transplant, so some T cells may come from the graft donor.

The chain joins TRBV11-2 to TRBJ2-7, with TRBD1 matching over 7 bases. Per germline, CDR1 SGHAT and CDR2 FQNNGV. This CDR3 region has 14 residues. V shed 5 bases, J shed 2 bases, and the junction held 6 bases outside the gene matches. The CDR3 spells CASSTGVLPYEQYF. The CDR3 region has the DNA TGTGCCAGCAGCACAGGGGTTCTGCCCTACGAGCAGTACTTC.

V gene TRBV5-1 combines with J gene TRBJ1-2; possibly TRBD1 for D (6 bases). Between the trimmed V and J ends, which lost 7 bases and 2 bases, there was a span of 12 bases. Germline V CDR1 and CDR2: SGHRS, YFSETQ. This CDR3 is 13 amino acids long. CDR3 amino acids: CASRAGDNYGYTF. The DNA of the CDR3 is TGCGCCAGCCGCGCAGGGGACAACTATGGCTACACCTTC.

This chain joins TRBV2 and TRBJ2-7; 8 bases agree with TRBD1. With V trimmed by 8 bases and J by 7 bases, 13 bases remained unmatched. The CDR3 runs 14 residues. Germline CDR1 SNHLY, CDR2 FYNNEI. The CDR3 sequence: CASEGDRMPSEQYF. The CDR3 nucleotides read TGTGCCAGCGAGGGGGACAGGATGCCTTCAGAGCAGTACTTC.

This sequence joins TRBV6-5 and TRBJ1-1; tentative D call: TRBD1 (6 bases). Germline V gene lookup returns CDR1 MNHEY and CDR2 SVGAGI. CDR3 length: 15 amino acids. Trimming removed 5 bases at V and 4 bases at J, with 17 bases between. The CDR3 DNA is TGTGCCAGCAGTGCCCGACAGGTGGTGGGCACTGAAGCTTTCTTT. Its protein is CASSARQVVGTEAFF.

This clone was seen a single time. The chain combines TRBV7-9 with TRBJ2-3, with 8 nucleotides matching TRBD1. The CDR3 has 16 amino acids. Germline CDR1 and CDR2: SEHNR and FQNEAQ (reference sequence). J gave up 2 bases and V 7 bases, and 11 bases lay outside the gene matches. The CDR3 DNA reads TGTGCCAGCACCAGATACAGGGGGAGCTTCACAGATACGCAGTATTTT. Residues: CASTRYRGSFTDTQYF.

Here the CDR3 reads CASSLGQQGVSGELFF. The CDR3 nucleotides are TGCGCCAGCAGCTTGGGTCAACAGGGGGTGTCCGGGGAGCTGTTTTTT. The rearrangement uses TRBV5-1 and TRBJ2-2, with 8 bases aligning to TRBD1. This CDR3 comprises 16 residues. CDR1 is SGHRS, CDR2 YFSETQ, per germline. V gave up 0 bases and J gave up 6 bases; unmatched junction bases: 7.

V usage is TRBV11-2 and J usage is TRBJ2-4; 8 bases map to TRBD1. Losses at the gene ends were 1 base for V and 4 bases for J; bases not matched to a gene: 0. Germline V CDR1 and CDR2: SGHAT, FQNNGV. This CDR3 has 14 residues. The CDR3 protein is CASSLGQGKNIQYF. DNA for the CDR3: TGTGCCAGCAGCTTAGGACAGGGGAAAAACATTCAGTACTTC.

This chain uses TRBV10-1 with TRBJ2-7; 7 nucleotides agree with TRBD2. Per the germline V gene, CDR1 is WNHNN and CDR2 is SYGVQD (reference sequence). Trimming removed 0 bases from V and 2 bases from J; junction bases left unmatched: 4. The CDR3 covers 15 residues. The CDR3 nucleotides are TGCGCCAGCAGTGAGTCGTCGGGGGGAACCTACGAGCAGTACTTC. It is translated as CASSESSGGTYEQYF.

The table lists this clone with a count of one. The chain has TRBV5-5 and TRBJ1-3, with a weak D call TRBD1 (6 bases). The CDR3 runs 14 residues. CDR1 is SGHKS and CDR2 is YYEKEE in the germline V gene (reference sequence). Trimming left V 3 bases short and J 0 bases short, with 7 bases between. The CDR3 nucleotides read TGTGCCAGCAGCTCGGGGGCCTCTGGAAACACCATATATTTT. This gives the protein CASSSGASGNTIYF.

The V gene is TRBV9, the J gene TRBJ1-1, with 10 nucleotides matching TRBD1. Germline lookup yields CDR1 SGDLS and CDR2 YYNGEE. The V segment lost 4 bases and the J segment 5 bases; nucleotides outside the gene matches: 11. This CDR3 contains 16 residues. The CDR3 bases are TGTGCCAGCAGCCCACATCCCGGACAGGGGGGGACTGAAGCTTTCTTT. Amino acid sequence: CASSPHPGQGGTEAFF.

CDR3 loop: CASSSLTSGFTYEQYF. DNA of the CDR3: TGTGCCAGCAGTTCGCTGACTAGCGGGTTCACCTACGAGCAGTACTTC. The rearrangement joins TRBV6-5 to TRBJ2-7; 10 nucleotides agree with TRBD2. CDR3 length: 16 residues. With V trimmed by 4 bases and J by 2 bases, 8 bases remained unmatched. The germline CDR1 and CDR2 sequences are MNHEY and SVGAGI.